What follows are 28 T cell receptor beta chains derived from one specimen sequenced in a study of blood T cell repertoires in COVID-19. The table came from immunoSEQ multiplex PCR; TCRdb's copy has only in-frame clones and leaves some out. Of tens of thousands of clones in the sample, about 79% were seen once. The sample taken for sequencing was peripheral blood. Receptors originate from a man between 60 and 70 years old with acute or convalescent COVID-19.

The genes are TRBV6-5 and TRBJ2-5; tentative D call: TRBD2 (5 bases). The ends were cut back, 5 bases at V and 9 bases at J, with 10 bases in the middle. The CDR3 extends over 11 amino acids. Germline loops: CDR1 MNHEY, CDR2 SVGAGI. The CDR3 bases are TGTGCCAGCAGTATCCAAGCGGCCCAGTACTTC. Translation: CASSIQAAQYF.

This clone turned up a few times. The rearrangement links TRBV4-1 to TRBJ2-2; D is uncertain. The length of the CDR3 is 15 residues. Germline V gives CDR1 MGHRA, CDR2 YSYEKL. V lost 0 bases, J lost 2 bases, and 7 bases lay in between. The CDR3 DNA reads TGCGCCAGCAGCCAAGATAGCCCCAACACCGGGGAGCTGTTTTTT. It encodes CASSQDSPNTGELFF.

The rearrangement links TRBV27 to TRBJ2-1; TRBD1 matches 10 bases. CDR3 size: 15 residues. V lost 7 bases and J lost 9; bases outside the gene matches: 12. In germline, CDR1 is MNHEY, CDR2 SMNVEV (reference sequence). CDR3 coding DNA: TGTGCCAGCAAATCCGGGACAGGGGTGAATGGTGAGCAGTTCTTC. Its translation is CASKSGTGVNGEQFF.

The chain employs TRBV27 and TRBJ1-6; D is perhaps TRBD1 (6 bases). The germline V gene has CDR1 MNHEY and CDR2 SMNVEV (reference sequence). The CDR3 is made up of 18 amino acids. V dropped 3 bases and J dropped 6 bases, with 21 bases sitting between them. The CDR3 reads CASSFFPSTGSRNSPLHF. The CDR3 DNA is TGTGCCAGCAGTTTCTTCCCTTCTACAGGGTCTCGTAATTCACCCCTCCACTTT.

V is TRBV5-6 and J is TRBJ1-3, with D maybe TRBD1 (5 bases). CDR1 is SGHDT and CDR2 is YYEEEE in the germline V gene. Trimming took 4 bases from V and 0 from J, leaving 14 bases between them. CDR3 length: 16 amino acids. The CDR3 DNA follows: TGTGCCAGCAGCATACGGACATTTTACTCTGGAAACACCATATATTTT. Its protein is CASSIRTFYSGNTIYF.

V gene TRBV15 combines with J gene TRBJ2-5, with TRBD1 matching over 8 bases. CDR3 length equals 15 residues. The germline CDR1 and CDR2 sequences are LNHNV and YYDKDF (reference sequence). Unmatched junction bases numbered 5, after V lost 0 bases and J lost 5 bases. CDR3 residues: CATSRDRQGSETQYF. Here the CDR3 DNA reads TGTGCCACCAGCAGAGATCGACAGGGGAGCGAGACCCAGTACTTC.

The rearrangement links TRBV5-4 to TRBJ1-1; no clear D gene. Deletions cut 0 bases from V and 1 base from J, with 7 bases between. From germline, CDR1 is SGHNT and CDR2 YYREEE (reference sequence). The CDR3 covers 14 residues. The CDR3 coding sequence is TGTGCCAGCAGCTTGGCGCAGGCGAACACTGAAGCTTTCTTT. Its translation is CASSLAQANTEAFF.

V usage is TRBV12-3 or TRBV12-4 and J usage is TRBJ1-6; a possible D gene is TRBD1 (6 bases). Trimming cost V 6 bases and J 6 bases, with 9 bases left between them. This CDR3 region has 13 residues. CDR3 sequence: CASRTGGNSPLHF. The DNA of the CDR3 is TGTGCCAGCAGGACAGGCGGTAATTCACCCCTCCACTTT.

DNA of the CDR3: TGTGCCAGCAGCTTAGCCGGGACAGGGGAAATCTATGGCTACACCTTC. Amino acids: CASSLAGTGEIYGYTF. This chain connects TRBV11-2 to TRBJ1-2; TRBD1 matches 10 bases. The CDR3 extends over 16 amino acids. CDR1 and CDR2 from the germline V gene are SGHAT and FQNNGV. The J segment lost 4 bases and the V segment lost 1 base, leaving 6 bases of the junction unmatched. The full variable domain, its missing parts supplied by reference TRBV11-2 and TRBJ1-2, is EAGVAQSPRYKIIEKRQSVAFWCNPISGHATLYWYQQILGQGPKLLIQFQNNGVVDDSQLPKDRFSAERLKGVDSTLKIQPAKLEDSAVYLCASSLAGTGEIYGYTFGSGTRLTVV.

V gene TRBV7-2 combines with J gene TRBJ2-3; 8 bases are a match to TRBD2. CDR1 and CDR2 from the germline V gene are SGHTA and FQGNSA. V lost 4 bases and J lost 2; bases outside the gene matches: 17. The CDR3 has 19 amino acids. CDR3 sequence (DNA): TGTGCCAGCAGCTCCACCCCCGCGGGGGCGGGGGGCCCCACAGATACGCAGTATTTT. The encoded protein is CASSSTPAGAGGPTDTQYF.

This clone was counted once. The chain employs TRBV24-1 and TRBJ2-1; 8 positions match TRBD2. The CDR3 loop spans 15 amino acids. The germline V gene has CDR1 KGHDR and CDR2 SFDVKD. The junction had 13 bases not matched to a gene; V was cut back by 9 bases and J by 7 bases. The CDR3 bases are TGTGCCACCGCCCTGGGGGCGGGGGGCCGGAATGAGCAGTTCTTC. Its translation is CATALGAGGRNEQFF.

CDR3 coding DNA: TGTGCCAGCAGCCCTGGTCTATGGGAGACCCAGTACTTC. As protein: CASSPGLWETQYF. This chain joins TRBV5-4 and TRBJ2-5; no clear D. The CDR3 has 13 amino acids. Germline V gives CDR1 SGHNT, CDR2 YYREEE (reference sequence). V lost 4 bases to trimming and J lost 5 bases, with 12 bases between them.

This chain joins TRBV4-2 and TRBJ1-4; the D is unclear. The germline V gene has CDR1 LGHNA and CDR2 YNFKEQ. The CDR3 has 16 residues. Trimming took off 4 bases at V and 8 bases at J, with 20 bases between the two ends. The CDR3 DNA reads as TGTGCCAGCAGCCCCCCGACCGGGAGTCGGAAGGAAAAACTGTTTTTT. This translates into CASSPPTGSRKEKLFF.

This clone was picked up one time. The chain joins TRBV5-5 to TRBJ1-2, with D unclear. Germline lookup yields CDR1 SGHKS and CDR2 YYEKEE (reference sequence). The CDR3 runs 14 residues. V was clipped by 5 bases and J by 0 bases, with 11 bases between them. This CDR3 reads CASSGTPSNYGYTF. The DNA of the CDR3 is TGTGCCAGCAGTGGTACTCCTTCTAACTATGGCTACACCTTC. Combining the CDR3 with reference TRBV5-5 and TRBJ1-2 gives the whole variable domain DAGVTQSPTHLIKTRGQQVTLRCSPISGHKSVSWYQQVLGQGPQFIFQYYEKEERGRGNFPDRFSARQFPNYSSELNVNALLLGDSALYLCASSGTPSNYGYTFGSGTRLTVV.

This clone was seen once. This rearrangement joins TRBV2 to TRBJ2-5; tentatively, D is TRBD2 (5 bases). Trimming removed 0 bases at V and 4 bases at J, with 15 bases between. Looked up from germline, CDR1 is SNHLY and CDR2 is FYNNEI. This CDR3 is 16 amino acids long. The CDR3 DNA is TGTGCCAGCAGTGAAGCGGGAGCGCAGGCATTAGAGACCCAGTACTTC. Amino acids: CASSEAGAQALETQYF. The full variable domain, with the rest looked up from reference TRBV2 and TRBJ2-5, is EPEVTQTPSHQVTQMGQEVILRCVPISNHLYFYWYRQILGQKVEFLVSFYNNEISEKSEIFDDQFSVERPDGSNFTLKIRSTKLEDSAMYFCASSEAGAQALETQYFGPGTRLLVL.

The chain is built from TRBV7-3 and TRBJ2-5; the match to TRBD2 covers 14 bases. Germline V gene sequence: CDR1 SGHTA, CDR2 FQGTGA. Unmatched junction bases numbered 6, after V lost 5 bases and J lost 4 bases. The CDR3 totals 16 residues. The CDR3 sequence: CASSIMGTSGRETQYF. The CDR3 region has the DNA TGTGCCAGCAGCATCATGGGGACTAGCGGGAGAGAGACCCAGTACTTC.

The chain joins TRBV27 to TRBJ1-5; 7 bases align to TRBD1. Looked up from germline, CDR1 is MNHEY and CDR2 is SMNVEV (reference sequence). The CDR3 totals 16 residues. V was clipped by 3 bases and J by 5 bases; unmatched bases: 10. CDR3 coding DNA: TGTGCCAGCAGTTTGGGACCGGGACAGAAACATCAGCCCCAGCATTTT. Protein sequence: CASSLGPGQKHQPQHF.

J is TRBJ1-5 and V is TRBV27, with D tentatively TRBD1 (6 bases). Germline CDR1 and CDR2: MNHEY and SMNVEV (reference sequence). V lost 6 bases and J lost 2, with 14 bases in between. The CDR3 spans 15 residues. This CDR3 is CASSRDRIGNQPQHF. CDR3 DNA sequence: TGTGCCAGCAGCCGAGACAGGATCGGCAATCAGCCCCAGCATTTT.

This clone was detected ten times or more. The rearrangement links TRBV28 to TRBJ2-3; 9 positions agree with TRBD1. V trimming: 5 bases; J trimming: 4 bases; junction bases outside the gene matches: 4. The CDR3 runs 14 residues. CDR1 and CDR2 (germline): MDHEN, SYDVKM. This CDR3 reads CASSRGQGPDTQYF. CDR3 sequence (DNA): TGTGCCAGCAGTCGGGGACAGGGACCAGATACGCAGTATTTT.

This chain joins TRBV19 and TRBJ1-1; a weak D match, TRBD1 (5 bases). The CDR3 length is 14 residues. Germline CDR1 LNHDA, CDR2 SQIVND (reference sequence). Trimming left V 5 bases short and J 1 base short, with 11 bases between. The chain's CDR3 is CASSFRQTNTEAFF. In nucleotides, the CDR3 is TGTGCCAGTAGTTTCAGACAGACGAACACTGAAGCTTTCTTT. Full variable domain (remainder filled in from reference TRBV19 and TRBJ1-1): DGGITQSPKYLFRKEGQNVTLSCEQNLNHDAMYWYRQDPGQGLRLIYYSQIVNDFQKGDIAEGYSVSREKKESFPLTVTSAQKNPTAFYLCASSFRQTNTEAFFGQGTRLTVV.

The rearrangement links TRBV6-6 to TRBJ2-5; TRBD2 might be the D (5 bases). V shed 6 bases and J shed 2 bases, with 13 bases lying between them. Germline loops: CDR1 MNHNY, CDR2 SVGAGI (reference sequence). The CDR3 extends over 14 amino acids. The CDR3 reads CASRNGLTQETQYF. CDR3 nucleotides: TGTGCCAGCAGGAACGGACTGACACAAGAGACCCAGTACTTC.

V is TRBV6-6 and J is TRBJ2-5; 8 bases match TRBD2. This CDR3 region has 15 residues. The trim removed 2 bases at V and 2 bases at J, leaving 4 bases unmatched. CDR1 and CDR2 from the germline V gene are MNHNY and SVGAGI (reference sequence). DNA for the CDR3: TGTGCCAGCAGTTACGGGACTAGACTACAAGAGACCCAGTACTTC. Its protein product is CASSYGTRLQETQYF.

The chain employs TRBV9 and TRBJ2-1, with D possibly matching TRBD2 (6 bases). The CDR3 covers 17 residues. The V end lost 3 bases, the J end lost 0 bases, and 16 bases lay between the germline ends. Germline CDR1 and CDR2: SGDLS and YYNGEE. The CDR3 here is CASSAISGTVSYNEQFF. The CDR3 region has the DNA TGTGCCAGCAGCGCCATCTCCGGGACTGTCTCCTACAATGAGCAGTTCTTC.

This clone turned up a few times. The rearrangement links TRBV12-3 or TRBV12-4 to TRBJ1-1, with a possible D match to TRBD1 (5 bases). This CDR3 spans 13 amino acids. Trimming left V 3 bases short and J 1 base short, with 6 bases between. The CDR3 DNA sequence: TGTGCCAGCAGTTTTGACAGGAACACTGAAGCTTTCTTT. Translation gives CASSFDRNTEAFF.

This chain connects TRBV12-3 or TRBV12-4 to TRBJ1-1; unclear D gene. Trimming cost V 8 bases and J 0 bases, with 7 bases left between them. The CDR3 is made up of 12 amino acids. The CDR3 DNA reads TGTGCCAGCGGGCCTATGAACACTGAAGCTTTCTTT. Protein: CASGPMNTEAFF.

The sample holds one count of this clone. The rearrangement joins TRBV9 to TRBJ1-2; unclear D gene. In germline, CDR1 is SGDLS, CDR2 YYNGEE. V lost 0 bases to trimming and J lost 8 bases, with 17 bases between them. The CDR3 consists of 15 residues. The CDR3 DNA reads TGTGCCAGCAGCGTAGTCGAGTTGGCGCGGTCCGGCTACACCTTC. Amino acids: CASSVVELARSGYTF.

The chain has TRBV5-6 and TRBJ2-7, with 9 nucleotides matching TRBD1. There are 15 residues in the CDR3. V lost 4 bases, J lost 4 bases, and 9 bases stayed unmatched. CDR1 is SGHDT, CDR2 YYEEEE, per germline. The CDR3 DNA reads TGTGCCAGCAGCGAAAATCCGGGACAGGGATACGAGCAGTACTTC. Its translation is CASSENPGQGYEQYF.

In DNA form, the CDR3 reads TGTGCCAGCAGCCTCAGCGGGTCAAACATTCAGTACTTC. It translates to CASSLSGSNIQYF. This chain links TRBV7-2 with TRBJ2-4; perhaps TRBD2 as D (6 bases). The length of the CDR3 is 13 residues. The germline V and J ends were trimmed by 5 bases and 6 bases, with 11 bases remaining between them. Germline CDR1 reads SGHTA; CDR2 reads FQGNSA.